The T cell receptor (beta chain) described here comes from a study of post-analysis software for immune sequencing data. Turning to the study itself: Recorded disease courses covered relapsing-remitting, secondary progressive and progressive-relapsing multiple sclerosis. Some patients had no subtype annotation. Study conclusions and caveats: Five or six TRBV segments, including TRBV5-6, TRBV5-1 and TRBV20-1, were more frequent in patients than controls. Versus controls, multiple sclerosis patients showed significantly lower diversity (normalized Chao1).

The length of the CDR3 is 17 residues. The germline gives CDR1 LGHNA, CDR2 YNFKEQ. The J segment lost 7 bases and the V segment lost 1 base, leaving 10 bases of the junction unmatched. This clonotype was observed many times. Antigen: not known. The TCR beta cDNA libraries contained unique molecular identifiers. Input populations of roughly 0.95 to 10 million T cells gave rise to roughly 500,000 cDNA molecules. MiXCR, applied by TCRdb to the PCR reads, yields one record per CDR3 protein. The table includes 170,000 or so distinct CDR3 sequences, approximately 30% detected once. This chain connects TRBV4-2 to TRBJ2-1; TRBD2 aligns across 10 bases. Sample: blood. This receptor was identified in a girl aged 5-17 years with multiple sclerosis. The CDR3 nucleotides read TGTGCCAGCAGCCAAGGGTCTAGCGGGAGCGGATGGAATGAGCAGTTCTTC. Residues: CASSQGSSGSGWNEQFF.